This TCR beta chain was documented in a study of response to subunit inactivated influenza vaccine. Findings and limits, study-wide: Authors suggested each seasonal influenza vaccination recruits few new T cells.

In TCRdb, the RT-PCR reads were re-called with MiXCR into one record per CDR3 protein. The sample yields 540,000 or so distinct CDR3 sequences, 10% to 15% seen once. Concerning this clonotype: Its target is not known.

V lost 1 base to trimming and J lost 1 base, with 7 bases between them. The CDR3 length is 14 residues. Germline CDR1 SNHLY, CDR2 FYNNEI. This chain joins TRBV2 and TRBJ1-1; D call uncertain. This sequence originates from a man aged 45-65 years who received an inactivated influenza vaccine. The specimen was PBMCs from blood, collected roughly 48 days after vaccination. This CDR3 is CASSEVSENTEAFF. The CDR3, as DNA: TGTGCCAGCAGTGAAGTTTCTGAGAACACTGAAGCTTTCTTT.